This T cell receptor beta chain appears in the sequencing data of a study of blood T cell repertoires in COVID-19. Study information: T cells, B-cell-depleted T cells, or PBMCs supplied cDNA or gDNA.

Authors' processing steps: Quantification of nucleated cells was approximated via reference gene primer amplification. Repertoires were generated with immunoSEQ multiplex PCR, while TCRdb's copy carries only in-frame clones and drops some. That table is the source of V, J and clone size, and D and trimming were worked out from the DNA. The profile covers about 500,000 clones, with around 90% appearing a single time and roughly 0.72% taken by the ten largest. Everyone who took part was roughly 18 to 100 years old, and they came from over 20 US areas. Participants were placed into cohorts based on the clinical history they reported. Trimming cost V 9 bases and J 6 bases, with 15 bases left between them. CDR1 and CDR2 (germline): KGHDR, SFDVKD. The CDR3 totals 13 residues.

The TCR comes from a young woman who had recovered from COVID-19. Specimen: PBMCs or T cells enriched from blood (not recorded which). The chain has TRBV24-1 and TRBJ2-3; TRBD2 might be the D (7 bases). The CDR3 DNA sequence: TGTGCCACCGGGAGGGACATCGGGGATACGCAGTATTTT. Amino acid sequence: CATGRDIGDTQYF.